This T cell receptor beta chain was sequenced during a study of blood T cell repertoires in COVID-19. From germline, CDR1 is MGHDK and CDR2 SYGVNS. The CDR3 covers 15 residues. J gave up 7 bases and V 3 bases, and 5 bases lay outside the gene matches. Clones were sequenced by immunoSEQ multiplex PCR, and TCRdb holds only the in-frame ones, with some missing. This repertoire shows 200,000 to 250,000 clones, around 86% found once; its top ten account for around 12%. Sequencing was carried out using peripheral blood. The clonotype was recovered from a man aged 80 or over with acute or convalescent COVID-19. The chain has TRBV25-1 and TRBJ1-6; 8 bases line up with TRBD1. The CDR3 protein is CASSESTGVNSPLHF. The CDR3 coding sequence is TGTGCCAGCAGTGAGTCGACAGGGGTCAATTCACCCCTCCACTTT.